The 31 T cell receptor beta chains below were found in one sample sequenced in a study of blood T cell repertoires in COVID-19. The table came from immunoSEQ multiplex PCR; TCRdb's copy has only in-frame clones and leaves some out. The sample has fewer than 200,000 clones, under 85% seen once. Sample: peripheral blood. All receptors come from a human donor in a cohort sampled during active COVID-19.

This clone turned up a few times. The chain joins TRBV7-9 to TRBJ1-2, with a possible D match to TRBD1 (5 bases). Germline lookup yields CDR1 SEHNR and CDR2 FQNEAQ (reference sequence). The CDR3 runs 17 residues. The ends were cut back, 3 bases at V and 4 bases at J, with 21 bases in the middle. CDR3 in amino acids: CASSFRQAPGLSYGYTF. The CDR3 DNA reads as TGTGCCAGCAGCTTCCGTCAAGCGCCGGGACTCAGCTATGGCTACACCTTC.

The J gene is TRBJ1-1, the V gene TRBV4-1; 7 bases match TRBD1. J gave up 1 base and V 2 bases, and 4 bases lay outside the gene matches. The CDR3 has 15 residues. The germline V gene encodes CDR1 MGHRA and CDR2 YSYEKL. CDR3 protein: CASSQHRQGNTEAFF. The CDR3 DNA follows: TGCGCCAGCAGCCAACATCGACAGGGGAACACTGAAGCTTTCTTT.

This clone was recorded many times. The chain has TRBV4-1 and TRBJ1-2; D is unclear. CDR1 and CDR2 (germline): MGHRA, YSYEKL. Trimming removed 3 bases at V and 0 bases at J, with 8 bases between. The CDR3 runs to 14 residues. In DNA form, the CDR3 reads TGCGCCAGCAGCCACCCCGCGGCTAACTATGGCTACACCTTC. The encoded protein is CASSHPAANYGYTF.

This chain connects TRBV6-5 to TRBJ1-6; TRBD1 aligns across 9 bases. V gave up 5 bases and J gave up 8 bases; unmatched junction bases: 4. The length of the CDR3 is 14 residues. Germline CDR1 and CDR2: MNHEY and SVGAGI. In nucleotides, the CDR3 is TGTGCCAGCAGTCGGACAGGGGTAGATTCACCCCTCCACTTT. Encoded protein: CASSRTGVDSPLHF.

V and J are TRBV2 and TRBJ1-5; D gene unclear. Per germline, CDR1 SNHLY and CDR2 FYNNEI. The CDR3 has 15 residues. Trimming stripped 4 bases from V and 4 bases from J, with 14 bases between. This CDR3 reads CASSGSWRKNQPQHF. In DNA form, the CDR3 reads TGTGCCAGCAGTGGATCGTGGCGGAAGAATCAGCCCCAGCATTTT.

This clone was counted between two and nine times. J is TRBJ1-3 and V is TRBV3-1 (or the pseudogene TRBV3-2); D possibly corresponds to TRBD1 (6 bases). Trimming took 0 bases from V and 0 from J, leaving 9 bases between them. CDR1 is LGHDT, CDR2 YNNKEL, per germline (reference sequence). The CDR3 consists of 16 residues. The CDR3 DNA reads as TGTGCCAGCAGCCAAGAGCTCAGGGGCTCTGGAAACACCATATATTTT. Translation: CASSQELRGSGNTIYF.

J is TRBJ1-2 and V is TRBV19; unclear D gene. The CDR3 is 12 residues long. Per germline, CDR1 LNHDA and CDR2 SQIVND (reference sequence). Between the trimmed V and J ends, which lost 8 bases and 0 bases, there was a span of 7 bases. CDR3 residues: CASYSTNYGYTF. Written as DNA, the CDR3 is TGTGCCAGTTACTCCACTAACTATGGCTACACCTTC.

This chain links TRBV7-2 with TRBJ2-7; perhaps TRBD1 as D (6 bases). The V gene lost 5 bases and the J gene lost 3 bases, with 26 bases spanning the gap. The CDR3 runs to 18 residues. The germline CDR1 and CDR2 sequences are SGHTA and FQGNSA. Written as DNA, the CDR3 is TGTGCCAGCAGCCCCGCCGTCGAATGGACAGCCCAGGGCTACGAGCAGTACTTC. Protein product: CASSPAVEWTAQGYEQYF.

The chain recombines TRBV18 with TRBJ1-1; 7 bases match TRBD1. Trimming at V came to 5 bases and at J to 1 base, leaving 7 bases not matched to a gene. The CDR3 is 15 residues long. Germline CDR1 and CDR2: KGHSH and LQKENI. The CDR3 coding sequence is TGTGCCAGCTCATCCCAGACAGGGCCGAACACTGAAGCTTTCTTT. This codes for CASSSQTGPNTEAFF.

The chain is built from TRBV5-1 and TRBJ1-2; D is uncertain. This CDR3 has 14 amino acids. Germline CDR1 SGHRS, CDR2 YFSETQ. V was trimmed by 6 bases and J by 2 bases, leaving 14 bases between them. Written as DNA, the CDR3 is TGCGCCAGCACAGTCCATGACGGGAACTATGGCTACACCTTC. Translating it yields CASTVHDGNYGYTF. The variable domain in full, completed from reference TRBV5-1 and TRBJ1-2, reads KAGVTQTPRYLIKTRGQQVTLSCSPISGHRSVSWYQQTPGQGLQFLFEYFSETQRNKGNFPGRFSGRQFSNSRSEMNVSTLELGDSALYLCASTVHDGNYGYTFGSGTRLTVV.

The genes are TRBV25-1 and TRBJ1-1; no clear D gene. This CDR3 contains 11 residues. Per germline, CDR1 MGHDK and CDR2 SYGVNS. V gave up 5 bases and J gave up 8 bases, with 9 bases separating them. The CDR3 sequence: CASSQLGEAFF. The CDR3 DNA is TGTGCCAGCAGTCAACTCGGGGAAGCTTTCTTT.

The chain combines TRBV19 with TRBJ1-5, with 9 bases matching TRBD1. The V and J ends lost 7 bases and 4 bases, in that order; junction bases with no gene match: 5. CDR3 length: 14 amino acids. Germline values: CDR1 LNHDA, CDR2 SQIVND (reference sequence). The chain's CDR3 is CASTLGQGNQPQHF. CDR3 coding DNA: TGTGCCAGTACCCTCGGACAGGGGAATCAGCCCCAGCATTTT.

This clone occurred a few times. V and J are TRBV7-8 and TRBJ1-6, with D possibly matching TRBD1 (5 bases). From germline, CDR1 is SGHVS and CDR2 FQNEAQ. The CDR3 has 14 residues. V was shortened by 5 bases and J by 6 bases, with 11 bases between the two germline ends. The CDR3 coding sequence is TGTGCCAGCAGCAACACAGGTCTTAATTCACCCCTCCACTTT. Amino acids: CASSNTGLNSPLHF.

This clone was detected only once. The CDR3 DNA reads TGTGCCAGCAGCCCGAGATTAGCGGGGATGAGCACAGATACGCAGTATTTT. This encodes CASSPRLAGMSTDTQYF. V is TRBV11-2 and J is TRBJ2-3; 8 nucleotides agree with TRBD2. Germline CDR1 SGHAT, CDR2 FQNNGV. The ends lost 5 bases at V and 0 bases at J; junction bases unmatched: 10. This CDR3 has 17 residues.

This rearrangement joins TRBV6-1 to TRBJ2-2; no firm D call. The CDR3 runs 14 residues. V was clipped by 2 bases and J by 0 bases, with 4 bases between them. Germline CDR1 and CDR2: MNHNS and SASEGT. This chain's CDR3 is CASSESSNTGELFF. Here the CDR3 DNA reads TGTGCCAGCAGTGAATCCTCGAACACCGGGGAGCTGTTTTTT.

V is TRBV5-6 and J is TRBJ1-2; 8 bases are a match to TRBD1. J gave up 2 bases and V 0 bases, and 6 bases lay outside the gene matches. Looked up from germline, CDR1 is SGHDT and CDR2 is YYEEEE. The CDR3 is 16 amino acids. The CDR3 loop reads CASSLVNAGGNYGYTF. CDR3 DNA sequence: TGTGCCAGCAGCTTGGTTAATGCAGGGGGCAACTATGGCTACACCTTC.

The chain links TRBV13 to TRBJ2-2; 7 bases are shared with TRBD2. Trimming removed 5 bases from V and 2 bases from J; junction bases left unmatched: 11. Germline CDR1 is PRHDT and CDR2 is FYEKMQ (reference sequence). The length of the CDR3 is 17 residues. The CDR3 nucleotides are TGTGCCAGCAGCCCCCCGGGGGGAGGGGTAAACACCGGGGAGCTGTTTTTT. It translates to CASSPPGGGVNTGELFF.

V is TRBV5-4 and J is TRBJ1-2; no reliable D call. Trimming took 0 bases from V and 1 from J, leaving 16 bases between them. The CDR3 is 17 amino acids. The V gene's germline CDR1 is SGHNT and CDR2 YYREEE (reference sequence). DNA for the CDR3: TGTGCCAGCAGCTTGGAACCAGGTCTAACCGATAACTATGGCTACACCTTC. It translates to CASSLEPGLTDNYGYTF.

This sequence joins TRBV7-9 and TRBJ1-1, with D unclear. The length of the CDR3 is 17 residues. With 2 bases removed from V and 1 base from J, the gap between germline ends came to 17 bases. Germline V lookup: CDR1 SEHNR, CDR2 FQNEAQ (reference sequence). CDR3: CASSLLPAASGNTEAFF. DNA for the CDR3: TGTGCCAGCAGCTTATTACCGGCGGCGTCGGGGAACACTGAAGCTTTCTTT.

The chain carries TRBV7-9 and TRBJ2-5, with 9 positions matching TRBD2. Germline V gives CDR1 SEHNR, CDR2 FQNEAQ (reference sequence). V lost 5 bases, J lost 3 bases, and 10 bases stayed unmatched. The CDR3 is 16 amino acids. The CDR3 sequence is CASSLGAGGPKETQYF. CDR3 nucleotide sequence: TGTGCCAGCAGCCTCGGGGCGGGGGGGCCGAAAGAGACCCAGTACTTC.

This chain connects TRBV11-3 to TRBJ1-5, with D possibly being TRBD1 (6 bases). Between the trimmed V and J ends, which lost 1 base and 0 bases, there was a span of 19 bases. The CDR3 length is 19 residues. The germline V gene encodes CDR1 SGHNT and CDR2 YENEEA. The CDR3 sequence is CASSLVGCVRGYSNQPQHF. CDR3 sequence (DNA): TGTGCCAGCAGCTTAGTGGGTTGTGTAAGGGGGTATAGCAATCAGCCCCAGCATTTT.

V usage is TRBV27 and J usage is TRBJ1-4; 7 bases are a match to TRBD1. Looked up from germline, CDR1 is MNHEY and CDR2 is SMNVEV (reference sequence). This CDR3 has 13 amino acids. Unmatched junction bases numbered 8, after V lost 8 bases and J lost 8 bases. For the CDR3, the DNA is TGTGCCAGCCTAGACAGGGCTAGCGAAAAACTGTTTTTT. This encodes CASLDRASEKLFF.

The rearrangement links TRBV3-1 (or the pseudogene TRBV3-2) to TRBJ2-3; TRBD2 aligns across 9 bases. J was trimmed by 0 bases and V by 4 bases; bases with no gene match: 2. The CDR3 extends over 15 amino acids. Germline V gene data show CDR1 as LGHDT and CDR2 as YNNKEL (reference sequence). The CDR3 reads CASSLAGESTDTQYF. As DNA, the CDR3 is TGTGCCAGCAGCCTAGCGGGGGAGAGCACAGATACGCAGTATTTT.

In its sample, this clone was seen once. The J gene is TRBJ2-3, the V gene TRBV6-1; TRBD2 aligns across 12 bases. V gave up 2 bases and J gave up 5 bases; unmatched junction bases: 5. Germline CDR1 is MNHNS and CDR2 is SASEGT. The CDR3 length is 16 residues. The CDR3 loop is CASSERLAGAKDTQYF. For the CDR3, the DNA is TGTGCCAGCAGTGAAAGACTAGCGGGGGCCAAAGATACGCAGTATTTT.

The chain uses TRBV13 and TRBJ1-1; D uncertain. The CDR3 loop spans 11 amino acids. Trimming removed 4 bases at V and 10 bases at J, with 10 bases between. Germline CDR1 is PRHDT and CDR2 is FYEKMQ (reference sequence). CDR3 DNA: TGTGCCAGCAGCTCGTCCTCGGGAGCTTTCTTT. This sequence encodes CASSSSSGAFF. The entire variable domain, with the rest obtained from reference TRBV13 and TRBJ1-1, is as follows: AAGVIQSPRHLIKEKRETATLKCYPIPRHDTVYWYQQGPGQDPQFLISFYEKMQSDKGSIPDRFSAQQFSDYHSELNMSSLELGDSALYFCASSSSSGAFFGQGTRLTVV.

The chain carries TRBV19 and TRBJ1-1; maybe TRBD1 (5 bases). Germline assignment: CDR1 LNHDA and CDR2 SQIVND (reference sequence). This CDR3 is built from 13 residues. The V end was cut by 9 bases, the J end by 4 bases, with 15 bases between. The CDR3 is CARGEGKGTEAFF. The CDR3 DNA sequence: TGTGCCAGGGGGGAGGGAAAGGGCACTGAAGCTTTCTTT.

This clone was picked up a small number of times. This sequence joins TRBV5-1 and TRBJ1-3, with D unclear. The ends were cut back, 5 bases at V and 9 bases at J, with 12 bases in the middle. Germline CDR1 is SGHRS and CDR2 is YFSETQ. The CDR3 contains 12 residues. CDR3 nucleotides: TGCGCCAGCAGGGGTAGCAGTAGCACCATATATTTT. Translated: CASRGSSSTIYF.

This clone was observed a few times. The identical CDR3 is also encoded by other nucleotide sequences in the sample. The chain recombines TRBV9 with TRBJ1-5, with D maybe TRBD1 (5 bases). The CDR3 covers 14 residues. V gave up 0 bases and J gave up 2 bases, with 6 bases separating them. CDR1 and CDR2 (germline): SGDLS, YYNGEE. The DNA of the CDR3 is TGTGCCAGCAGCGTAGGGGGGGGCAATCAGCCCCAGCATTTT. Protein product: CASSVGGGNQPQHF.

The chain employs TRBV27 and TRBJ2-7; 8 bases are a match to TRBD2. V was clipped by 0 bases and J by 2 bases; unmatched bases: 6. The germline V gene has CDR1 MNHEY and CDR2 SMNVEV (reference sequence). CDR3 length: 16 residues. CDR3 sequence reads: CASSLSPSGPAYEQYF. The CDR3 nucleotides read TGTGCCAGCAGTTTATCCCCTAGCGGGCCGGCCTACGAGCAGTACTTC.

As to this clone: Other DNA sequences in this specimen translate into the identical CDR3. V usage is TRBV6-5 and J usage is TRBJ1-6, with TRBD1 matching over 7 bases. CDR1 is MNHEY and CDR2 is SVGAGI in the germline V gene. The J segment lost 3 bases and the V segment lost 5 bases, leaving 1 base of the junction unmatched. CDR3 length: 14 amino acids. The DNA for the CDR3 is TGTGCCAGCAGTAGACAGGGCTATAATTCACCCCTCCACTTT. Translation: CASSRQGYNSPLHF.

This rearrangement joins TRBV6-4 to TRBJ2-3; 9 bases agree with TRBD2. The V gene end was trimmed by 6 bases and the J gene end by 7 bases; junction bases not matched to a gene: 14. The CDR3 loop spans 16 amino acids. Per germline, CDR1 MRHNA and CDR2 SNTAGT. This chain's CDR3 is CASSDTSAGGPYTQYF. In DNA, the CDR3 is TGTGCCAGCAGCGATACTAGCGCGGGGGGGCCGTATACGCAGTATTTT.